This TCR beta chain emerged from a study of post-analysis software for immune sequencing data. Study as a whole: Both relapsing-remitting and secondary progressive multiple sclerosis featured among the disease courses, as did progressive-relapsing multiple sclerosis.

General study findings and limits: Elevated frequency relative to controls characterized four or five TRBV segments in patients, TRBV5-6, TRBV5-1 and TRBV20-1 among them. Samples sharing a preparation batch grouped tightly together when assessed by F measure. Controls' normalized Chao1 diversity significantly exceeded that of multiple sclerosis patients.

The germline V gene encodes CDR1 DFQATT and CDR2 SNEGSKA (reference sequence). The ends were cut back, 6 bases at V and 6 bases at J, with 19 bases in the middle. The CDR3 runs 14 residues. Presence of unique molecular identifiers characterized the TCR beta cDNA libraries. The source material, 1 to 10 million T cells, gave rise to roughly 0.5 million cDNA molecules. TCRdb re-derived calls from the PCR reads in MiXCR, one entry per CDR3 protein. The sample gives more than 450,000 distinct CDR3 sequences, around 31% of which show up once; under 7% is in the top ten. This clonotype was observed a few times. The antigen remains unidentified.

The V gene is TRBV20-1, the J gene TRBJ2-3; D gene uncertain. The material sequenced was blood. This receptor was identified in a girl under 18 with multiple sclerosis. This CDR3 reads CSAPPGGGMDTQYF. CDR3 DNA sequence: TGCAGTGCCCCCCCGGGTGGCGGTATGGATACGCAGTATTTT.